This T cell receptor beta chain was obtained from a study of type 1 and type 2 diabetes patients. As for the study in general: Across the study, about 19,000,000 paired-end reads were produced. Findings of the study overall: V and J gene usage correlated at around 0.97 between type 2 diabetes and control samples.

This clonotype was observed a handful of times. The antigen is undetermined. PCR was run on genomic DNA. Amplification of the beta chain CDR3 used 30 forward and 13 reverse multiplex primers. TCRdb re-called the multiplex PCR reads through MiXCR, storing one row per CDR3 protein. This sample has approximately 260,000 distinct CDR3 sequences, with around 47% found just once. The TCR sequence derives from a man between 18 and 35 years old with type 2 diabetes. Material for sequencing was peripheral blood mononuclear cells (PBMCs).

CDR3 sequence: CAISASGDNSPLHF. CDR3 nucleotide sequence: TGTGCCATCAGTGCATCAGGGGATAATTCACCCCTCCACTTT. The J gene is TRBJ1-6, the V gene TRBV10-3; D is perhaps TRBD1 (6 bases). Trimming left V 4 bases short and J 5 bases short, with 9 bases between. The germline CDR1 and CDR2 sequences are ENHRY and SYGVKD. This CDR3 is built from 14 residues.